This T cell receptor beta chain came from a study of Ad26.COV2.S vaccination and SARS-CoV-2 variants. As for the study in general: Donor had been placed in the Ad26.COV2.S arm of the COV1001 trial. The vaccine Ad26.COV2.S was put into the muscle once, or twice with 56 days between.

The sample's treatment: roughly 19 received Ad26.COV2.S at low or high dose, single or two shots; about 5 received placebo; per-sample allocation not given. The investigators took samples on day 63 after the first vaccine or placebo injection. The CDR3 runs 15 residues. Germline CDR1 KGHSH, CDR2 LQKENI. Trimming took off 2 bases at V and 3 bases at J, with 10 bases between the two ends. The method was immunoSEQ multiplex PCR; TCRdb's version includes in-frame clones alone and lacks a portion of them. This table holds fewer than 800,000 clones, 80% to 90% found once. J is TRBJ1-4 and V is TRBV18; D gene ambiguous. The clonotype originates from a person aged 18-60 years who received the Ad26.COV2.S COVID-19 vaccine or a placebo. The specimen comprised peripheral blood, sampled in a trial of Ad26.COV2.S vaccine versus placebo. Written as DNA, the CDR3 is TGTGCCAGCTCACCAGGAGGCCTCCCTAATGAAAAACTGTTTTTT. It yields the protein CASSPGGLPNEKLFF. The whole variable domain, remainder taken from reference TRBV18 and TRBJ1-4, is NAGVMQNPRHLVRRRGQEARLRCSPMKGHSHVYWYRQLPEEGLKFMVYLQKENIIDESGMPKERFSAEFPKEGPSILRIQQVVRGDSAAYFCASSPGGLPNEKLFFGSGTQLSVL.